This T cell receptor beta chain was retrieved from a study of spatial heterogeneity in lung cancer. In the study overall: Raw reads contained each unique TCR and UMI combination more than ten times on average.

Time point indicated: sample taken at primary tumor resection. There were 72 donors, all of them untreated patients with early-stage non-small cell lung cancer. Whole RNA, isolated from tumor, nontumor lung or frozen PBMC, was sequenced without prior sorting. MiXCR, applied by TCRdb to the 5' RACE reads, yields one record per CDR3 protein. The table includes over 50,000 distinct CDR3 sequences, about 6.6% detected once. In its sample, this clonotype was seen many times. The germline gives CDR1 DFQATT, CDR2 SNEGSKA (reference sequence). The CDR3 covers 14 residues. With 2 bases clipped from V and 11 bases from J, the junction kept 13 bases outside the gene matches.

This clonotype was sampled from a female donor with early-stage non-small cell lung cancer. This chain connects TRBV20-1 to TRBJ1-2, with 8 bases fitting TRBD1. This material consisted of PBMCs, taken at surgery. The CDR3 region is CSARSGQDIFGYTF. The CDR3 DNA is TGCAGTGCTAGATCGGGACAGGATATTTTTGGTTACACCTTC.